This record looks at one T cell receptor beta chain sequence and its context. Trimming took 4 bases from V and 5 from J; bases not matched to a gene: 5. The V gene's germline CDR1 is MNHNY and CDR2 SVGAGI (reference sequence). CDR3 length: 15 amino acids. In the source study's methods: Estimation of nucleated cell counts was performed using reference gene primer amplification. Produced via immunoSEQ multiplex PCR; TCRdb's table is partial and in-frame only. V and J calls and clone size are copied from that table; D and trimming were computed from the DNA. The sample holds more than 150,000 clones, 70% to 90% seen once. This sample stems from a study of blood T cell repertoires in COVID-19. Study information: The study drew acute and convalescent COVID-19 samples from the United States, Italy and Spain. T cells, B-cell-depleted T cells, or PBMCs supplied cDNA or gDNA.

Sequenced sample: peripheral blood. This chain links TRBV6-6 with TRBJ2-1, with TRBD1 matching 10 bases. The TCR comes from a man between 40 and 49 years old with active or convalescent COVID-19. Here the CDR3 reads CASSSRDRGNNEQFF. CDR3 in DNA: TGTGCCAGCAGTTCCCGGGACAGGGGAAACAATGAGCAGTTCTTC.